This T cell receptor beta chain was captured in a study of cytomegalovirus exposure and HLA in healthy donors. As for the study in general: The Caucasian-associated ancestry cluster held roughly 81% of under 450 genotyped donors.

Amplification used 60 Vbeta primers and 13 Jbeta primers. TCRdb's copy holds only in-frame clones and misses some; the assay was immunoSEQ multiplex PCR. The sample lists around 62,000 clones; about 82% were seen once. Germline values: CDR1 LNHDA, CDR2 SQIVND (reference sequence). This CDR3 is 15 amino acids long. Trimming removed 8 bases at V and 6 bases at J, with 20 bases between. The TCR comes from a woman aged 25 to 39 in good health and CMV-seronegative. The material sequenced was PBMCs. The gene calls are TRBV19 and TRBJ1-5, with a tentative D call TRBD1 (5 bases). The CDR3 region is CASRNPRGAIQPQHF. DNA for the CDR3: TGTGCCAGTCGCAATCCCCGCGGGGCGATTCAGCCCCAGCATTTT.